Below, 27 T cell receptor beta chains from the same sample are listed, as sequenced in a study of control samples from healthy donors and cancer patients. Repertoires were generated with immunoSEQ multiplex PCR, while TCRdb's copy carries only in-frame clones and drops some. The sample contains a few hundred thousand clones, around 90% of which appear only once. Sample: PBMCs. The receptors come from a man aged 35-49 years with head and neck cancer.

The CDR3 nucleotides are TGTGCCAGCAGCCGAGGGACGGGGAATCAAGAGACCCAGTACTTC. It yields the protein CASSRGTGNQETQYF. The V gene is TRBV28, the J gene TRBJ2-5; either TRBD1 or TRBD2 may supply D (5 bases each). V was shortened by 6 bases and J by 2 bases, with 16 bases between the two germline ends. The length of the CDR3 is 15 residues. The V gene's germline CDR1 is MDHEN and CDR2 SYDVKM.

DNA for the CDR3: TGTGCCAGCAGTCTAGACTTTCGCTCCTACAATGAGCAGTTCTTC. Translating gives CASSLDFRSYNEQFF. This sequence joins TRBV27 and TRBJ2-1, with D hard to call. The CDR3 has 15 residues. Trimming took off 5 bases at V and 0 bases at J, with 11 bases between the two ends. CDR1 is MNHEY, CDR2 SMNVEV, per germline (reference sequence).

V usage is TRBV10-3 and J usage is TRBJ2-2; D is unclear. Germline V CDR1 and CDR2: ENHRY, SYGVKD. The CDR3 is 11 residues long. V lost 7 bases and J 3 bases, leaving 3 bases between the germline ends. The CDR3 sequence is CAITDTGELFF. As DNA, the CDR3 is TGTGCCATCACTGACACCGGGGAGCTGTTTTTT.

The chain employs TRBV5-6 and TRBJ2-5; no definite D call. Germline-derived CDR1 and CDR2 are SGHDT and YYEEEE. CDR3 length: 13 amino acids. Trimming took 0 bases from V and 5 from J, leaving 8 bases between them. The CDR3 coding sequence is TGTGCCAGCAGCTTGGTTAGTAGCGAGACCCAGTACTTC. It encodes CASSLVSSETQYF.

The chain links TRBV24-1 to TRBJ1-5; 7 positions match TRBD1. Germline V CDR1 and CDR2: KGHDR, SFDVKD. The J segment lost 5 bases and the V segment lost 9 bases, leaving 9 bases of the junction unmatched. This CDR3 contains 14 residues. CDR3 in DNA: TGTGCCACCGCGGTGGCAGGGGGAGATCAGCCCCAGCATTTT. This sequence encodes CATAVAGGDQPQHF.

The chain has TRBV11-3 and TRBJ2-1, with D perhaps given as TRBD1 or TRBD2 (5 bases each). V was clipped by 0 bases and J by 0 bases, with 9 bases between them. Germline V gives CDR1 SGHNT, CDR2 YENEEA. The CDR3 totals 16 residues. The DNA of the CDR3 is TGTGCCAGCAGCTTAGAGGGGGAAAGCTCCTACAATGAGCAGTTCTTC. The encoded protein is CASSLEGESSYNEQFF. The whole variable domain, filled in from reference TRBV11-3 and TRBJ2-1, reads EAGVVQSPRYKIIEKKQPVAFWCNPISGHNTLYWYLQNLGQGPELLIRYENEEAVDDSQLPKDRFSAERLKGVDSTLKIQPAELGDSAVYLCASSLEGESSYNEQFFGPGTRLTVL.

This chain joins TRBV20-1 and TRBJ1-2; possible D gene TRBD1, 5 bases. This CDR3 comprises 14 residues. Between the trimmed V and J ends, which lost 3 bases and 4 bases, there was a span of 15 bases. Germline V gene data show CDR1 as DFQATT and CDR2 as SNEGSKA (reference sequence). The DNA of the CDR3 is TGCAGTGCTAGTCAGACCGGGACCGGCTATGGCTACACCTTC. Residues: CSASQTGTGYGYTF.

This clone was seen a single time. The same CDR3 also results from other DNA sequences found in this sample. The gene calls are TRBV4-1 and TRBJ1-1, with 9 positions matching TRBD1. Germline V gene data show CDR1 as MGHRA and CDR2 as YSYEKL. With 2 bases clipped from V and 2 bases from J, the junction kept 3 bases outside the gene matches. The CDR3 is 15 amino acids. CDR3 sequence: CASSQRTGVNTEAFF. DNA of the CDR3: TGCGCCAGCAGCCAACGGACAGGGGTTAACACTGAAGCTTTCTTT.

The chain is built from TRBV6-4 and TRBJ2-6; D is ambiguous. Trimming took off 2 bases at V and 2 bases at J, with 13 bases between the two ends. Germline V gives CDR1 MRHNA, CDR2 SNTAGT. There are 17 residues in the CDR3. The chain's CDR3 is CASSDILDLTGANVLTF. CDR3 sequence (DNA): TGTGCCAGCAGTGACATACTCGACCTAACTGGGGCCAACGTCCTGACTTTC.

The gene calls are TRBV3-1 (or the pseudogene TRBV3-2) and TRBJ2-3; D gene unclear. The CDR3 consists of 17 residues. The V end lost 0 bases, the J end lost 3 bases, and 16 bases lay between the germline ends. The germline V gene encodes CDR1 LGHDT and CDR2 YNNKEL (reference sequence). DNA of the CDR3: TGTGCCAGCAGCCAAGAGGCAGTGAGGCCTCATACAGATACGCAGTATTTT. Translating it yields CASSQEAVRPHTDTQYF.

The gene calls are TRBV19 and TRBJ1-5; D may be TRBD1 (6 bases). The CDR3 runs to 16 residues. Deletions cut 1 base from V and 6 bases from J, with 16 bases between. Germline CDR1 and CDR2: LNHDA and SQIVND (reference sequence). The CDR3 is CASSIVGRGNAQPQHF. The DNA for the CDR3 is TGTGCCAGTAGTATAGTAGGCAGGGGAAACGCTCAGCCCCAGCATTTT. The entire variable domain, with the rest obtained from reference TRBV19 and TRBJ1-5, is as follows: DGGITQSPKYLFRKEGQNVTLSCEQNLNHDAMYWYRQDPGQGLRLIYYSQIVNDFQKGDIAEGYSVSREKKESFPLTVTSAQKNPTAFYLCASSIVGRGNAQPQHFGDGTRLSIL.

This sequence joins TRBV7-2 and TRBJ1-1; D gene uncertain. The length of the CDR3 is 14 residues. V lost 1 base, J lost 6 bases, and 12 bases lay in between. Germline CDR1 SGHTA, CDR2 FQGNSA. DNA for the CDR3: TGTGCCAGCAGCTTAGAAGTCAGCGCGGCTGAAGCTTTCTTT. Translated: CASSLEVSAAEAFF.

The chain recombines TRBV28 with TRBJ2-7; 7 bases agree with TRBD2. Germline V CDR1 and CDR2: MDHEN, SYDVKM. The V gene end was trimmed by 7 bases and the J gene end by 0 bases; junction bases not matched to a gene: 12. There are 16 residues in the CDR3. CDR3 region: CASIHPSGLSSYEQYF. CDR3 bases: TGTGCCAGCATCCATCCTAGCGGCTTAAGCTCCTACGAGCAGTACTTC.

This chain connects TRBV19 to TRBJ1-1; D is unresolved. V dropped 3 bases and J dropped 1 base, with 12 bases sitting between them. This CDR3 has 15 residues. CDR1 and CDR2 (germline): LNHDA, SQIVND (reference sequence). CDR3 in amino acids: CASSIWPPQNTEAFF. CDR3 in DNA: TGTGCCAGTAGTATCTGGCCACCCCAGAACACTGAAGCTTTCTTT.

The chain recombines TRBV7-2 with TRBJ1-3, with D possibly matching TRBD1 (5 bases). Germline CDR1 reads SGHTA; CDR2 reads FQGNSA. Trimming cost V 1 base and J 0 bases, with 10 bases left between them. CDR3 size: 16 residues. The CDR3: CASSLDGASSGNTIYF. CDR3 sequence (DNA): TGTGCCAGCAGCTTAGATGGGGCGAGCTCTGGAAACACCATATATTTT.

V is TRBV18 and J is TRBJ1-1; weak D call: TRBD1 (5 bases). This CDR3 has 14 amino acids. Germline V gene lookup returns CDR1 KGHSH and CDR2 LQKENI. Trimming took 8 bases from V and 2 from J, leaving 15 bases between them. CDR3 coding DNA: TGTGCCAGCCGCGAGCGGGGGGAAAACACTGAAGCTTTCTTT. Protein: CASRERGENTEAFF.

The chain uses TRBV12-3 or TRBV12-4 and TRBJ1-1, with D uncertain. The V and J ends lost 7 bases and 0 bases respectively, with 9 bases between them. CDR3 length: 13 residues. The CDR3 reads CASTAGMNTEAFF. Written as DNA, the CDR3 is TGTGCCAGCACCGCGGGGATGAACACTGAAGCTTTCTTT.

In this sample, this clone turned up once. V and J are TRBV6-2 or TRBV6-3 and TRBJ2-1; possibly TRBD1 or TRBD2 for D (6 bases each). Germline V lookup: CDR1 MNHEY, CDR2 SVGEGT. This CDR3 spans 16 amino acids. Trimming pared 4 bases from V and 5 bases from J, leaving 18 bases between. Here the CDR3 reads CASSSPRGGKDNEQFF. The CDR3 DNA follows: TGTGCCAGCAGTTCCCCCAGGGGAGGAAAAGACAATGAGCAGTTCTTC.

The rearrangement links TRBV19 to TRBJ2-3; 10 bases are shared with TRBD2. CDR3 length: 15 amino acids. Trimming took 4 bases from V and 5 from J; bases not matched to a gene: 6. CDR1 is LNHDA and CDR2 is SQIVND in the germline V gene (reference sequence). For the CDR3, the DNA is TGTGCCAGTAGTACTAGCGGGAGAACAAGAGATACGCAGTATTTT. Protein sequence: CASSTSGRTRDTQYF.

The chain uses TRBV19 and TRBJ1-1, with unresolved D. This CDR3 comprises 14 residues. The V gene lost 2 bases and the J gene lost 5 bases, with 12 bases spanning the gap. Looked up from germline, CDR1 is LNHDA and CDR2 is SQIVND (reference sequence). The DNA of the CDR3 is TGTGCCAGTAGTATAAGAGAAGGTGGAACTGAAGCTTTCTTT. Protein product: CASSIREGGTEAFF.

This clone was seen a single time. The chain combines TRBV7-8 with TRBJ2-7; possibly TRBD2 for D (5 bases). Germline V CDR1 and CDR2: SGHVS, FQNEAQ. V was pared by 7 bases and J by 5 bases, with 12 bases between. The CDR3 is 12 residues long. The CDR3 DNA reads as TGTGCCAGCAAAATAGACGGGGACGAGCAGTACTTC. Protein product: CASKIDGDEQYF. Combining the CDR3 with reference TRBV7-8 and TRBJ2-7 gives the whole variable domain GAGVSQSPRYKVAKRGQDVALRCDPISGHVSLFWYQQALGQGPEFLTYFQNEAQLDKSGLPSDRFFAERPEGSVSTLKIQRTQQEDSAVYLCASKIDGDEQYFGPGTRLTVT.

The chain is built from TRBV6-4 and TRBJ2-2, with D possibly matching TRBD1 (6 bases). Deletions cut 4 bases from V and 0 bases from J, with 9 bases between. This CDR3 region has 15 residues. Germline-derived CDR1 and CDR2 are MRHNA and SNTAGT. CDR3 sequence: CASSAQGSNTGELFF. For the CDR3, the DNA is TGTGCCAGCAGTGCCCAGGGGTCGAACACCGGGGAGCTGTTTTTT.

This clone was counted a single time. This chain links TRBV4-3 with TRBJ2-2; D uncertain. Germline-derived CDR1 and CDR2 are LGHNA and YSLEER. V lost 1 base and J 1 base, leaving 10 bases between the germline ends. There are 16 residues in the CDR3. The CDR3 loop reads CASSQVGSRNTGELFF. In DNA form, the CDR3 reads TGCGCCAGCAGCCAAGTCGGGTCGAGGAACACCGGGGAGCTGTTTTTT.

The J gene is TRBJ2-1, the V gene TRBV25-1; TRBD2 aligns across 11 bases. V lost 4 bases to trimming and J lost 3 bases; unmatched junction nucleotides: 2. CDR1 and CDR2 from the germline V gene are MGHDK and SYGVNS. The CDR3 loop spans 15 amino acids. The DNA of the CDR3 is TGTGCCAGCAGTGTGGGGACTAGCGGCTACAATGAGCAGTTCTTC. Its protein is CASSVGTSGYNEQFF.

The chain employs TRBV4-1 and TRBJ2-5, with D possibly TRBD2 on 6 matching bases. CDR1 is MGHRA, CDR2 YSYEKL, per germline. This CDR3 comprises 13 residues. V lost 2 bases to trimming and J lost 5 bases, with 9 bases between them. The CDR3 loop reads CASSQSAGETQYF. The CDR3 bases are TGCGCCAGCAGCCAAAGTGCGGGGGAGACCCAGTACTTC.

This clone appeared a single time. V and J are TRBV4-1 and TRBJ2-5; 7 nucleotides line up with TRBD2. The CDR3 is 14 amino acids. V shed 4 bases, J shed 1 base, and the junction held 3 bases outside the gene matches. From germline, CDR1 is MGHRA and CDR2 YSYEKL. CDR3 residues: CASSPGLPQETQYF. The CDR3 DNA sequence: TGCGCCAGCAGCCCGGGACTACCCCAAGAGACCCAGTACTTC.

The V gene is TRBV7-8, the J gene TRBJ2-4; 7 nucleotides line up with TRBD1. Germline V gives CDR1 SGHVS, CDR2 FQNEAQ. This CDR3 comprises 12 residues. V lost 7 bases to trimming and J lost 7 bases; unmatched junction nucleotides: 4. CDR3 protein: CASTPTGNIQYF. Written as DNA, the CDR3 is TGTGCCAGCACCCCGACAGGGAACATTCAGTACTTC.